This T cell receptor beta chain was identified during a study of CXCR3-negative and CXCR3-positive naive CD8 T cells. Overall study context: Roughly 1.5 +/- 0.3 million TRB reads came from each library, giving 110 million to 150 million in total. Study-level results: With respect to TRBV-TRBJ usage, naive CXCR3-negative and CXCR3-positive cells were similar; memory differed. In CXCR3-positive naive cells, the TRB CDR3s were more hydrophobic than in CXCR3-negative naive cells.

CDR1 is MNHEY, CDR2 SVGAGI, per germline. The CDR3 consists of 14 residues. Via 5' RACE with UMI labels, TRB cDNA libraries were prepared. TCRdb re-called the 5' RACE reads; every CDR3 protein appears as one record, without DNA. This table holds approximately 100,000 distinct CDR3 sequences. Every CD8+ T cell subset underwent triplicate sorting at some 280,000 cells apiece. A CD45RO-CCR7+CD27+CD95- profile was what naive CD8+ T cells displayed. Concerning this clonotype itself: The antigen is unknown.

This sequence was found in a human donor in good health. Some clones in this sample may be carry-over from other donors' samples. The chain joins TRBV6-5 to TRBJ2-1. The sequenced sample consisted of naive CXCR3+ CD8+ T cells from blood. The subset here: CD45RO-CCR7+CD27+CD95- naive CD8+ T cells expressing CXCR3 (TNR3+). This chain's CDR3 is CASSYSAAANEQFF.